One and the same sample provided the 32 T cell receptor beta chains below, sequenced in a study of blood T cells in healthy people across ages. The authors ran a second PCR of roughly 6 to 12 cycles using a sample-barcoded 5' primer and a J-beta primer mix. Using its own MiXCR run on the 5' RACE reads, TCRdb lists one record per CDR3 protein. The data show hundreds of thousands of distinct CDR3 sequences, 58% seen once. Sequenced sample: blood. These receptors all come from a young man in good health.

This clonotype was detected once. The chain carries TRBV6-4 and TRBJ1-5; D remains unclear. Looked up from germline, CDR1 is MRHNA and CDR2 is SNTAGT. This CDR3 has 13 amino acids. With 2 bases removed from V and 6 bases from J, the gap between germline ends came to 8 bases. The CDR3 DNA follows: TGTGCCAGCAGTGACGACCCCGGTCAGCCCCAGCATTTT. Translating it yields CASSDDPGQPQHF.

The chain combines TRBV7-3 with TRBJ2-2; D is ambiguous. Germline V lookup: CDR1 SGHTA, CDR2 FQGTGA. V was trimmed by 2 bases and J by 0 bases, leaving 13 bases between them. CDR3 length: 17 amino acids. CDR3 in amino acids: CASSLLGGIPNTGELFF. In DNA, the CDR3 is TGTGCCAGCAGCTTACTTGGTGGAATCCCGAACACCGGGGAGCTGTTTTTT.

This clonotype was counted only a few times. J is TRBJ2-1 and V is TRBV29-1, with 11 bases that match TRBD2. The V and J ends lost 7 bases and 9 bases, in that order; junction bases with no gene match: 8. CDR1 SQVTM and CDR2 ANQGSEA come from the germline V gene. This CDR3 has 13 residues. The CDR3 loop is CSAPTSGNREQFF. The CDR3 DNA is TGCAGCGCCCCGACTAGCGGGAACCGTGAGCAGTTCTTC.

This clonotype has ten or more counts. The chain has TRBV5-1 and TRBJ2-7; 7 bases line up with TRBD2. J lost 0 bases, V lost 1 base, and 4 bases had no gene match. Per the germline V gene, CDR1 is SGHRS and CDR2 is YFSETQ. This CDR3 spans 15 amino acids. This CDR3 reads CASSLTGGSSYEQYF. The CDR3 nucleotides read TGCGCCAGCAGCTTGACTGGCGGGAGCTCCTACGAGCAGTACTTC.

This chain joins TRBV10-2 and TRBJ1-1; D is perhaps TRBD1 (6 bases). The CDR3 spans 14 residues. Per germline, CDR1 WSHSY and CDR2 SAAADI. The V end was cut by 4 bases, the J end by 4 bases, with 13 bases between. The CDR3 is CASSANRVITEAFF. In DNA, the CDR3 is TGCGCCAGCAGTGCCAACAGGGTTATCACTGAAGCTTTCTTT.

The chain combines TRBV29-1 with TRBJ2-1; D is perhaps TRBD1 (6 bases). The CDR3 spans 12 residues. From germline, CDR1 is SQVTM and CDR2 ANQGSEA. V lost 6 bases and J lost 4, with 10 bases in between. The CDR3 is CSVQQGYNEQFF. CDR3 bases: TGCAGCGTCCAACAGGGATACAATGAGCAGTTCTTC.

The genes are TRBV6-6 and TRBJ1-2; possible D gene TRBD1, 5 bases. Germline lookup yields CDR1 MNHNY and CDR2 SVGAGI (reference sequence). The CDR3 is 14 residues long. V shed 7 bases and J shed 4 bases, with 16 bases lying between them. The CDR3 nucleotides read TGTGCCAGCACCCTAACCGGGGGAACCTATGGCTACACCTTC. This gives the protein CASTLTGGTYGYTF.

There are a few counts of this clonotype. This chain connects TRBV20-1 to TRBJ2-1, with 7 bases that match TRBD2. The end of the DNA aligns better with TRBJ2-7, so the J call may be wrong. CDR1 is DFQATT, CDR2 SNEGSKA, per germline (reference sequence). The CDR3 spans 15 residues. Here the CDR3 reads CSARVEGGPGNEQYF. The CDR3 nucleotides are TGCAGTGCTAGAGTAGAGGGAGGGCCAGGGAATGAGCAGTACTTC.

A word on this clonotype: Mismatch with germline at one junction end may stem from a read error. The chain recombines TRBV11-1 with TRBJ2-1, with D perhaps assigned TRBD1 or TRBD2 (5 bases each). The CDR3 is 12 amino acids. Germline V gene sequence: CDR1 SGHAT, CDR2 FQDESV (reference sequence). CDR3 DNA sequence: TGTGCCAGCAGCTTGGGACCGAATGAGCAGATCTTC. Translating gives CASSLGPNEQIF.

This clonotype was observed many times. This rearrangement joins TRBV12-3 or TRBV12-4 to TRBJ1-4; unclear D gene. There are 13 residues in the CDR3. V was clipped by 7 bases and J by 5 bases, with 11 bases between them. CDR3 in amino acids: CASTRRPNEKLFF. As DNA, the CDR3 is TGTGCCAGCACCCGCCGGCCGAATGAAAAACTGTTTTTT.

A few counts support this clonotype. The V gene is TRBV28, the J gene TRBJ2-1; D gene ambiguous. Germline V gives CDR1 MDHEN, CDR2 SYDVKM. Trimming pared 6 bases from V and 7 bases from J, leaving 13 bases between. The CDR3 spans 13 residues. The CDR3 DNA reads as TGTGCCAGCAGGGGTCCAGGAGTAAATGAGCAGTTCTTC. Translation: CASRGPGVNEQFF.

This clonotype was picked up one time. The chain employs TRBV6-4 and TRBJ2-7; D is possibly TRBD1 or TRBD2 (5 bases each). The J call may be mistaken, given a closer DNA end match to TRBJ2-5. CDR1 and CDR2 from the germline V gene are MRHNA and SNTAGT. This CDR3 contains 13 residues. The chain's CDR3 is CASARRDGETQYF. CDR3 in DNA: TGTGCCAGCGCCCGTCGGGACGGGGAGACCCAGTACTTC.

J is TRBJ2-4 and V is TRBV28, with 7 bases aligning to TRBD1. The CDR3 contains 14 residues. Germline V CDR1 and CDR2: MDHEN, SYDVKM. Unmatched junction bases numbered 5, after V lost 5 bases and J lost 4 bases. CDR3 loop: CASSGRDRKNIQYF. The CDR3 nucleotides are TGTGCCAGCAGTGGCCGGGACAGAAAAAACATTCAGTACTTC.

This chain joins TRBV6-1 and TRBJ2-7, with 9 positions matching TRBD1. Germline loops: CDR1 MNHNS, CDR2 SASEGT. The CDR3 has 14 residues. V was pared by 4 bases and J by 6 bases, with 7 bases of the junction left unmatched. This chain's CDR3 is CASSVRTGEAEQYF. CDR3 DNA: TGTGCCAGCAGTGTGCGGACAGGGGAAGCCGAGCAGTACTTC.

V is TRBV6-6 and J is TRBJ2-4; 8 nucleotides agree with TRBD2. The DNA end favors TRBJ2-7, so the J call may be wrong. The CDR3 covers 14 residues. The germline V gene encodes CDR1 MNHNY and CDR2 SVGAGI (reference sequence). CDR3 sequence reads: CASGLAGTWYEQYF. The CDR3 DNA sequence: TGTGCCAGCGGTTTAGCGGGAACATGGTACGAGCAGTACTTC.

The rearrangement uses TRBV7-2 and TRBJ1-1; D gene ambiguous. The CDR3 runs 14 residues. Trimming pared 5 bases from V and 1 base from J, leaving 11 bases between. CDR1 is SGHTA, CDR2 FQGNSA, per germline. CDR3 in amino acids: CASSVEWKNTEAFF. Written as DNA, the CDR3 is TGTGCCAGCAGCGTAGAATGGAAGAACACTGAAGCTTTCTTT.

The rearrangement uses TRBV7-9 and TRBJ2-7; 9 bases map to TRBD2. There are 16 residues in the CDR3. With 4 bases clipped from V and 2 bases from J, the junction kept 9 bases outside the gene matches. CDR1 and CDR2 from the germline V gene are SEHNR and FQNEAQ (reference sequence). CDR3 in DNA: TGTGCCAGCAGCTCAGTCGCTAGCGGGGAAGCCTACGAGCAGTACTTC. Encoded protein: CASSSVASGEAYEQYF.

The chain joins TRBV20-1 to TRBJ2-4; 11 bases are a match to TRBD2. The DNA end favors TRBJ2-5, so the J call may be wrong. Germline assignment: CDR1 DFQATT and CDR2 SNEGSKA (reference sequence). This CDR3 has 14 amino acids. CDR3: CSAQLAGERKTQYF. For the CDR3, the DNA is TGCAGTGCTCAACTAGCGGGAGAAAGGAAGACCCAGTACTTC.

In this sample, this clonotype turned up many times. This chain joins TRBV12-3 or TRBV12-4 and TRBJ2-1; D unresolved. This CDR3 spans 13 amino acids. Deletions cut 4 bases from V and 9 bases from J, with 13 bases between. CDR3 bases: TGTGCCAGCAGTTCCCCCCCCCCGGGTGAGCAGTTCTTC. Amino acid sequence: CASSSPPPGEQFF.

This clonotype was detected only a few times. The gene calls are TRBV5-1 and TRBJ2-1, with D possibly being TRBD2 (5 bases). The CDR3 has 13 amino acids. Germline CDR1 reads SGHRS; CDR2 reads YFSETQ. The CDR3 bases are TGCGCGAGCGGAGTCTCCTTCGGTAATGAGCAGTTCTTC. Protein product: CASGVSFGNEQFF.

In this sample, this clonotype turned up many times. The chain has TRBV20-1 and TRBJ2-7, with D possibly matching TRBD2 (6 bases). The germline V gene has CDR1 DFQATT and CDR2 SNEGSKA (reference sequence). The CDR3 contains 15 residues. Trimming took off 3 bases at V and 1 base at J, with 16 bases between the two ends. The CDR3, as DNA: TGCAGTGCTAGTTATGGGGGAGGCGGGTCCTACGAGCAGTACTTC. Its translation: CSASYGGGGSYEQYF.

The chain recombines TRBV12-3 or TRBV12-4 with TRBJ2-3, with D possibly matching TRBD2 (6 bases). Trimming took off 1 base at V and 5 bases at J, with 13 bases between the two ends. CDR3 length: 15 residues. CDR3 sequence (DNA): TGTGCCAGCAGTTTAGATGTTTCGGGGGTAGATACGCAGTATTTT. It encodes CASSLDVSGVDTQYF.

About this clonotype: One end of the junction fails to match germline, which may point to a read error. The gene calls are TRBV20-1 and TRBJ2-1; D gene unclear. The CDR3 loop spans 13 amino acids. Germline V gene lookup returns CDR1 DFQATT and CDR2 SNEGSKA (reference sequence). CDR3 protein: CSAEKTMYKEQFF. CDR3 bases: TGCAGTGCTGAGAAGACAATGTACAAGGAGCAGTTCTTC.

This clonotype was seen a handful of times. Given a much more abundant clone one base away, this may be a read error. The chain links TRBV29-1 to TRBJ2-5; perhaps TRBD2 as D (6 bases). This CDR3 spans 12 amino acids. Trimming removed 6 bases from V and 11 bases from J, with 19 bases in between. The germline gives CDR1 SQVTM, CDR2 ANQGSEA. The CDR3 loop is CSVSRGEEEQYF. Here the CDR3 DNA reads TGCAGCGTCTCACGAGGGGAGGAGGAGCAGTACTTC.

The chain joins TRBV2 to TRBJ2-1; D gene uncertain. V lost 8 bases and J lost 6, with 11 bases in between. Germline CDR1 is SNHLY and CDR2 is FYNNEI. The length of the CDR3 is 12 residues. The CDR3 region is CASGRDGNEQFF. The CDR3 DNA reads TGTGCCAGCGGTAGGGATGGCAATGAGCAGTTCTTC.

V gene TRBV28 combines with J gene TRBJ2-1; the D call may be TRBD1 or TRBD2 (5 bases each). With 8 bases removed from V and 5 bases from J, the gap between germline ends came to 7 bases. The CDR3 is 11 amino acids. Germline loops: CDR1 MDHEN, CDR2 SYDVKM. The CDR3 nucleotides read TGTGCCAGCCGAGGGGACAATGAGCAGTTCTTC. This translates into CASRGDNEQFF.

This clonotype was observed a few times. The CDR3 sequence is CASSSSDRLDQPQHF. The CDR3 region has the DNA TGTGCCAGCAGCTCATCTGACAGGCTCGATCAGCCCCAGCATTTT. This chain uses TRBV7-2 with TRBJ1-5, with a possible D match to TRBD1 (6 bases). V shed 4 bases and J shed 5 bases, with 15 bases lying between them. The germline gives CDR1 SGHTA, CDR2 FQGNSA. This CDR3 has 15 residues.

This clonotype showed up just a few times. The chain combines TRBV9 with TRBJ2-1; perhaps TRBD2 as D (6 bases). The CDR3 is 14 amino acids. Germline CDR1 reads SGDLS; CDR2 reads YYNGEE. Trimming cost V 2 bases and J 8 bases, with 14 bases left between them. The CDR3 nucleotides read TGTGCCAGCAGCGTGGCGGGACCCCTCGATGAGCAGTTCTTC. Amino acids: CASSVAGPLDEQFF. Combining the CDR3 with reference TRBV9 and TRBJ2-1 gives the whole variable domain DSGVTQTPKHLITATGQRVTLRCSPRSGDLSVYWYQQSLDQGLQFLIQYYNGEERAKGNILERFSAQQFPDLHSELNLSSLELGDSALYFCASSVAGPLDEQFFGPGTRLTVL.

CDR3: CASSQEVTSAEGDEQYF. The CDR3 DNA is TGCGCCAGCAGCCAAGAGGTGACTAGTGCGGAGGGAGATGAGCAGTACTTC. This chain connects TRBV4-3 to TRBJ2-7, with a possible D match to TRBD2 (6 bases). Trimming stripped 0 bases from V and 7 bases from J, with 22 bases between. Germline CDR1 and CDR2: LGHNA and YSLEER. The CDR3 has 17 amino acids.

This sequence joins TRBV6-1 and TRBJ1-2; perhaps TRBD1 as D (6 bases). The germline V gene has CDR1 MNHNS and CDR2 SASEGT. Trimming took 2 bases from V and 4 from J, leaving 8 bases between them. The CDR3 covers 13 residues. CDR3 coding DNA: TGTGCCAGCAGTGAAAACAGGGCCTATGGCTACACCTTC. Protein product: CASSENRAYGYTF.

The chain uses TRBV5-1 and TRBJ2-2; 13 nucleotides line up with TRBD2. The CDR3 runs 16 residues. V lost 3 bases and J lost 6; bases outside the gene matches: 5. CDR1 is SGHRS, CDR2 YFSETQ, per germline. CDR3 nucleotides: TGCGCCAGCAGCTCCGGACTAGCGGGAGTGGCCGGGGAGCTGTTTTTT. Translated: CASSSGLAGVAGELFF.

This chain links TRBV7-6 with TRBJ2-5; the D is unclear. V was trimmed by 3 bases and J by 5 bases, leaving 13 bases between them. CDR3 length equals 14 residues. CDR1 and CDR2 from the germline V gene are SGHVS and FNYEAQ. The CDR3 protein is CASSFASAPETQYF. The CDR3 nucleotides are TGTGCCAGCAGCTTTGCCAGCGCCCCCGAGACCCAGTACTTC.